Listed here are 14 T cell receptor beta chains from one sample, sequenced in a study of shared clonotypes between healthy human individuals. Measured with immunoSEQ multiplex PCR; TCRdb has only the in-frame clones, and not every one. The sample has roughly 520,000 clones; approximately 95% are singletons. The sequencing input was naive CD4+ T cells sorted from blood. Subset given: CD45RA+ positively selected. All receptors derive from a woman aged 25 to 39 in good health.

The chain combines TRBV28 with TRBJ1-5; TRBD1 aligns across 8 bases. Germline CDR1 MDHEN, CDR2 SYDVKM. V was clipped by 7 bases and J by 4 bases; unmatched bases: 9. The CDR3 contains 15 residues. The DNA for the CDR3 is TGTGCCAGCAAAAGAGGGACAGGAAGTAATCAGCCCCAGCATTTT. This codes for CASKRGTGSNQPQHF. Full variable domain (rest looked up from reference TRBV28 and TRBJ1-5): DVKVTQSSRYLVKRTGEKVFLECVQDMDHENMFWYRQDPGLGLRLIYFSYDVKMKEKGDIPEGYSVSREKKERFSLILESASTNQTSMYLCASKRGTGSNQPQHFGDGTRLSIL.

The CDR3 region is CASSPDRYQETQYF. For the CDR3, the DNA is TGTGCCAGCAGCCCTGACAGGTACCAAGAGACCCAGTACTTC. The rearrangement joins TRBV28 to TRBJ2-5, with D tentatively TRBD1 (6 bases). The CDR3 covers 14 residues. Deletions cut 6 bases from V and 0 bases from J, with 11 bases between. CDR1 MDHEN and CDR2 SYDVKM come from the germline V gene. Full variable domain (outside the CDR3, taken from reference TRBV28 and TRBJ2-5): DVKVTQSSRYLVKRTGEKVFLECVQDMDHENMFWYRQDPGLGLRLIYFSYDVKMKEKGDIPEGYSVSREKKERFSLILESASTNQTSMYLCASSPDRYQETQYFGPGTRLLVL.

The gene calls are TRBV6-6 and TRBJ2-7; maybe TRBD2 (5 bases). This CDR3 has 13 residues. Germline V gives CDR1 MNHNY, CDR2 SVGAGI (reference sequence). The ends were cut back, 11 bases at V and 4 bases at J, with 18 bases in the middle. CDR3 residues: CAGREGSGYEQYF. The CDR3 bases are TGTGCCGGACGGGAAGGGAGTGGGTACGAGCAGTACTTC.

The chain recombines TRBV28 with TRBJ1-1; possible D gene TRBD1, 5 bases. Deletions cut 7 bases from V and 2 bases from J, with 14 bases between. This CDR3 spans 14 amino acids. Germline lookup yields CDR1 MDHEN and CDR2 SYDVKM. CDR3 DNA: TGTGCCAGCACACCGTCAGACAGAAACACTGAAGCTTTCTTT. Protein: CASTPSDRNTEAFF.

This chain connects TRBV2 to TRBJ2-7; D is possibly TRBD2 (6 bases). CDR3 length: 14 amino acids. The V gene's germline CDR1 is SNHLY and CDR2 FYNNEI. V lost 6 bases and J lost 4, with 16 bases in between. This CDR3 reads CASSRLGLSYEQYF. CDR3 nucleotide sequence: TGTGCCAGCAGCAGACTAGGACTATCGTACGAGCAGTACTTC.

The chain employs TRBV19 and TRBJ1-5; D may be TRBD1 (6 bases). This CDR3 has 14 residues. Between the trimmed V and J ends, which lost 8 bases and 1 base, there was a span of 12 bases. CDR1 is LNHDA, CDR2 SQIVND, per germline (reference sequence). The CDR3 DNA follows: TGTGCCAGTGGGGGCCCGACGAGCAATCAGCCCCAGCATTTT. This gives the protein CASGGPTSNQPQHF.

The V gene is TRBV5-1, the J gene TRBJ2-3, with D tentatively TRBD1 (6 bases). The CDR3 covers 14 residues. From germline, CDR1 is SGHRS and CDR2 YFSETQ. Trimming removed 10 bases at V and 5 bases at J, with 20 bases between. The CDR3 nucleotides are TGCGCCGGATCACATGGGGGCCTAAGAGATACGCAGTATTTT. It yields the protein CAGSHGGLRDTQYF.

This chain uses TRBV19 with TRBJ2-5; 9 bases line up with TRBD1. The CDR3 contains 14 residues. Losses at the gene ends were 3 bases for V and 5 bases for J; bases not matched to a gene: 4. From germline, CDR1 is LNHDA and CDR2 SQIVND (reference sequence). The CDR3 bases are TGTGCCAGTAGTATGGGACAGGGTGAGGAGACCCAGTACTTC. The encoded protein is CASSMGQGEETQYF. Combining the CDR3 with reference TRBV19 and TRBJ2-5 gives the whole variable domain DGGITQSPKYLFRKEGQNVTLSCEQNLNHDAMYWYRQDPGQGLRLIYYSQIVNDFQKGDIAEGYSVSREKKESFPLTVTSAQKNPTAFYLCASSMGQGEETQYFGPGTRLLVL.

Concerning this clone itself: Different DNA sequences within this sample yield the same CDR3. This chain uses TRBV5-1 with TRBJ2-5; D possibly corresponds to TRBD1 (5 bases). The germline V gene encodes CDR1 SGHRS and CDR2 YFSETQ. The V end lost 0 bases, the J end lost 5 bases, and 11 bases lay between the germline ends. The CDR3 extends over 14 amino acids. The CDR3 coding sequence is TGCGCCAGCAGCTTGGGTGGGGCGAGGGAGACCCAGTACTTC. Amino acids: CASSLGGARETQYF.

The table lists this clone with a count of one. The chain links TRBV28 to TRBJ1-2, with no clear D. V lost 2 bases and J 3 bases, leaving 4 bases between the germline ends. The germline V gene encodes CDR1 MDHEN and CDR2 SYDVKM. CDR3 size: 12 residues. CDR3 DNA: TGTGCCAGCAGTTTAGCAGACTATGGCTACACCTTC. It codes for CASSLADYGYTF.

On this clone itself: Other nucleotide sequences in the sample specify the same CDR3. The V and J genes are TRBV15 and TRBJ2-7; D gene unclear. Trimming stripped 0 bases from V and 2 bases from J, with 8 bases between. Looked up from germline, CDR1 is LNHNV and CDR2 is YYDKDF (reference sequence). The CDR3 loop spans 14 amino acids. CDR3 DNA sequence: TGTGCCACCAGCAGAGATCAGACCGCCTACGAGCAGTACTTC. Protein product: CATSRDQTAYEQYF.

The DNA for the CDR3 is TGTGCCAGCAGTGGACAGGGGGGGAGCAATCAGCCCCAGCATTTT. Its protein is CASSGQGGSNQPQHF. The V call is TRBV6-6, the J call TRBJ1-5; 10 nucleotides agree with TRBD1. The germline V gene encodes CDR1 MNHNY and CDR2 SVGAGI (reference sequence). V shed 5 bases, J shed 1 base, and the junction held 2 bases outside the gene matches. This CDR3 is 15 amino acids long.

This sequence joins TRBV28 and TRBJ1-3; D gene uncertain. V was cut by 6 bases and J by 2 bases, with 5 bases left in between. Per the germline V gene, CDR1 is MDHEN and CDR2 is SYDVKM. The CDR3 has 12 residues. In nucleotides, the CDR3 is TGTGCCAGCAGAGATCCTGGAAACACCATATATTTT. Encoded protein: CASRDPGNTIYF.

This clone was counted a single time. The gene calls are TRBV11-2 and TRBJ2-3; 7 nucleotides match TRBD2. With 5 bases clipped from V and 0 bases from J, the junction kept 5 bases outside the gene matches. The CDR3 extends over 15 amino acids. Germline lookup yields CDR1 SGHAT and CDR2 FQNNGV. DNA for the CDR3: TGTGCCAGCAGCCCAACTAGCGTAAGCACAGATACGCAGTATTTT. Encoded protein: CASSPTSVSTDTQYF. Variable domain in full (rest from reference TRBV11-2 and TRBJ2-3): EAGVAQSPRYKIIEKRQSVAFWCNPISGHATLYWYQQILGQGPKLLIQFQNNGVVDDSQLPKDRFSAERLKGVDSTLKIQPAKLEDSAVYLCASSPTSVSTDTQYFGPGTRLTVL.